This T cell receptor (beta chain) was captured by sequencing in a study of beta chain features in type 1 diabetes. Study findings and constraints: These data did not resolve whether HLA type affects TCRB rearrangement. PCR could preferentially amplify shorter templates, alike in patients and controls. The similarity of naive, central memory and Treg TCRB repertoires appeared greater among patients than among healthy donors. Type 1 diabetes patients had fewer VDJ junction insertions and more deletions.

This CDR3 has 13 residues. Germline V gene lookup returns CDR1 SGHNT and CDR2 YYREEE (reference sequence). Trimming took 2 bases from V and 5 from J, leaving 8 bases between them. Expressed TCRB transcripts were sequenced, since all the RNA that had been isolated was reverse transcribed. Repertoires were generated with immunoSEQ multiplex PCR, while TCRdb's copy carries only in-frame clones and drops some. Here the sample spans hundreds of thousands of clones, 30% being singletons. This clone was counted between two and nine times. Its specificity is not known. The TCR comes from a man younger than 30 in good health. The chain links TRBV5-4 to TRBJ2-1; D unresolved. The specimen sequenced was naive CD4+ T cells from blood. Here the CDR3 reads CASSFGGNNEQFF. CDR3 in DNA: TGTGCCAGCAGCTTTGGCGGAAACAATGAGCAGTTCTTC.